Following are 10 T cell receptor beta chains from one sample sequenced in a study of OX40 agonist ivuxolimab in advanced cancers. Some clones are missing from TCRdb's copy, which holds only in-frame ones; the method was immunoSEQ multiplex PCR. The table records 80,000 or so clones, about 85% of them present only once. Material: CD4+ or CD8+ T cells sorted from blood, obtained in a trial of the OX40 agonist ivuxolimab. Receptors originate from an adult with an advanced solid tumor such as melanoma, head and neck, liver or kidney cancer.

The V and J genes are TRBV29-1 and TRBJ2-1; 9 bases agree with TRBD1. Germline CDR1 and CDR2: SQVTM and ANQGSEA. CDR3 size: 14 residues. V gave up 7 bases and J gave up 7 bases; unmatched junction bases: 11. The CDR3 coding sequence is TGCAGCGCCCTGGAAGGACAGGGGAGGAATGAGCAGTTCTTC. Encoded protein: CSALEGQGRNEQFF.

The chain combines TRBV29-1 with TRBJ1-6; no firm D call. This CDR3 spans 13 amino acids. Looked up from germline, CDR1 is SQVTM and CDR2 is ANQGSEA. Trimming cost V 6 bases and J 8 bases, with 14 bases left between them. The CDR3 here is CSVGLNRDSPLHF. The CDR3 nucleotides are TGCAGCGTCGGCCTTAACCGGGATTCACCCCTCCACTTT.

This chain connects TRBV7-2 to TRBJ1-1; 9 bases line up with TRBD1. V lost 1 base to trimming and J lost 4 bases; unmatched junction nucleotides: 4. Germline V gene data show CDR1 as SGHTA and CDR2 as FQGNSA. CDR3 length: 15 residues. The CDR3 loop reads CASSLGGQGSTEAFF. As DNA, the CDR3 is TGTGCCAGCAGCTTAGGGGGACAGGGATCCACTGAAGCTTTCTTT. Full variable domain (remainder filled in from reference TRBV7-2 and TRBJ1-1): GAGVSQSPSNKVTEKGKDVELRCDPISGHTALYWYRQSLGQGLEFLIYFQGNSAPDKSGLPSDRFSAERTGGSVSTLTIQRTQQEDSAVYLCASSLGGQGSTEAFFGQGTRLTVV.

The V call is TRBV5-1, the J call TRBJ2-2, with TRBD1 identical over 9 bases. Germline trimming cut 6 bases from V and 6 bases from J; bases unmatched to any gene: 6. This CDR3 comprises 14 residues. The germline V gene has CDR1 SGHRS and CDR2 YFSETQ. The DNA of the CDR3 is TGCGCCAGCACCTGGACAGGGGTCCCCGGGGAGCTGTTTTTT. This translates into CASTWTGVPGELFF.

This rearrangement joins TRBV7-9 to TRBJ2-1, with D possibly being TRBD2 (6 bases). V was pared by 4 bases and J by 5 bases, with 21 bases between. This CDR3 region has 17 residues. Germline V lookup: CDR1 SEHNR, CDR2 FQNEAQ (reference sequence). CDR3 loop: CASSSSRRGRTNNEQFF. CDR3 bases: TGTGCCAGCAGCTCGTCCCGGCGGGGTCGTACTAACAATGAGCAGTTCTTC.

The CDR3 DNA sequence: TGCGCCAGCAGTGAGTCAGGGGGGACTGAAGCTTTCTTT. It codes for CASSESGGTEAFF. The chain is built from TRBV10-1 and TRBJ1-1, with D possibly being TRBD1 (6 bases). With 0 bases removed from V and 5 bases from J, the gap between germline ends came to 7 bases. The CDR3 has 13 amino acids. The germline V gene has CDR1 WNHNN and CDR2 SYGVQD (reference sequence).

This rearrangement joins TRBV5-1 to TRBJ2-1; 13 bases agree with TRBD2. The CDR3 is 15 residues long. Germline V CDR1 and CDR2: SGHRS, YFSETQ. After removal of 3 bases from V and 15 bases from J, the junction contained 12 bases not matched to a gene. The CDR3 sequence: CASSSILTSGGPRFF. CDR3 DNA: TGCGCCAGCAGCTCCATATTGACTAGCGGGGGGCCTAGGTTCTTC.

J is TRBJ2-5 and V is TRBV2; D may be TRBD1 (6 bases). This CDR3 has 14 amino acids. Germline values: CDR1 SNHLY, CDR2 FYNNEI. The V and J ends lost 7 bases and 1 base respectively, with 13 bases between them. CDR3 DNA: TGTGCCAGCACCCCGCGGACAGCCCAAGAGACCCAGTACTTC. It encodes CASTPRTAQETQYF.

This clone occurred a few times. This rearrangement joins TRBV11-2 to TRBJ1-1; D uncertain. The CDR3 loop spans 15 amino acids. Germline CDR1 reads SGHAT; CDR2 reads FQNNGV. V lost 5 bases and J lost 11, with 24 bases in between. The CDR3 loop reads CASSASGPKAPGAFF. The DNA of the CDR3 is TGTGCCAGCAGCGCCTCGGGTCCGAAGGCCCCTGGGGCTTTCTTT.

This sequence joins TRBV6-5 and TRBJ1-2, with D uncertain. V was clipped by 10 bases and J by 2 bases, with 8 bases between them. Germline-derived CDR1 and CDR2 are MNHEY and SVGAGI. The CDR3 is 11 residues long. This chain's CDR3 is CATEQNYGYTF. Here the CDR3 DNA reads TGTGCCACCGAACAGAACTATGGCTACACCTTC.